The 18 T cell receptor beta chains in this list originate from one sample, sequenced in a study of PD-1 blockade in classical Hodgkin lymphoma. The protocol was immunoSEQ multiplex PCR, while the TCRdb copy is restricted to in-frame clones and leaves out a portion. The sample holds around 91,000 clones, 75% to 85% seen once. No patient escaped relapse after autologous stem cell transplantation, and brentuximab vedotin exposure varied. Sequencing was performed on peripheral blood mononuclear cells (PBMCs), taken before the second cycle of nivolumab. The receptors here all came from a human donor with classical Hodgkin lymphoma.

The chain combines TRBV5-8 with TRBJ1-2; unclear D gene. CDR3 length equals 13 residues. Trimming stripped 5 bases from V and 6 bases from J, with 14 bases between. From germline, CDR1 is SGHTS and CDR2 YDEGEE. This chain's CDR3 is CASSYYQSNGYTF. Here the CDR3 DNA reads TGTGCCAGCAGTTATTACCAGAGCAATGGCTACACCTTC.

The chain couples TRBV6-4 to TRBJ1-2, with 9 bases aligning to TRBD1. The CDR3 length is 13 residues. V gave up 4 bases and J gave up 6 bases; unmatched junction bases: 3. CDR1 and CDR2 (germline): MRHNA, SNTAGT. CDR3 nucleotide sequence: TGTGCCAGCAGTGTGGACAGGGGCGATGGCTACACCTTC. It yields the protein CASSVDRGDGYTF.

This clone was seen just once. V and J are TRBV29-1 and TRBJ2-1; 10 bases agree with TRBD2. Germline values: CDR1 SQVTM, CDR2 ANQGSEA. The CDR3 contains 14 residues. V was clipped by 4 bases and J by 8 bases; unmatched bases: 8. CDR3 sequence (DNA): TGCAGCGTTGGGGCTAGCGGGAGCGACTATGAGCAGTTCTTC. Translating gives CSVGASGSDYEQFF.

The rearrangement links TRBV5-1 to TRBJ2-7; D is unresolved. V was cut by 0 bases and J by 0 bases, with 7 bases left in between. Germline lookup yields CDR1 SGHRS and CDR2 YFSETQ. There are 14 residues in the CDR3. The CDR3 sequence: CASSLALPSYEQYF. CDR3 nucleotide sequence: TGCGCCAGCAGCTTGGCCCTCCCCTCCTACGAGCAGTACTTC.

J is TRBJ1-1 and V is TRBV19, with no clear D. Germline V CDR1 and CDR2: LNHDA, SQIVND (reference sequence). The CDR3 runs to 15 residues. V lost 1 base to trimming and J lost 3 bases, with 12 bases between them. The CDR3 sequence is CASSIVGLGDTEAFF. The CDR3 DNA reads TGTGCCAGTAGTATAGTGGGCCTGGGCGACACTGAAGCTTTCTTT. Full variable domain (remainder filled in from reference TRBV19 and TRBJ1-1): DGGITQSPKYLFRKEGQNVTLSCEQNLNHDAMYWYRQDPGQGLRLIYYSQIVNDFQKGDIAEGYSVSREKKESFPLTVTSAQKNPTAFYLCASSIVGLGDTEAFFGQGTRLTVV.

The chain links TRBV9 to TRBJ2-1, with 9 positions matching TRBD1. CDR3 length: 15 amino acids. Germline CDR1 and CDR2: SGDLS and YYNGEE. Losses at the gene ends were 6 bases for V and 7 bases for J; bases not matched to a gene: 11. CDR3 sequence: CASNPGQGTDNEQFF. The CDR3 nucleotides are TGTGCCAGCAACCCGGGACAGGGAACGGATAATGAGCAGTTCTTC.

This chain links TRBV29-1 with TRBJ2-3, with D tentatively TRBD1 (6 bases). CDR3 length: 14 residues. Trimming took 6 bases from V and 0 from J, leaving 13 bases between them. The V gene's germline CDR1 is SQVTM and CDR2 ANQGSEA. CDR3 nucleotides: TGCAGCGTCAGGAAGCAGGGGAGCACAGATACGCAGTATTTT. It specifies CSVRKQGSTDTQYF.

The genes are TRBV2 and TRBJ2-5, with D possibly being TRBD2 (5 bases). Deletions cut 5 bases from V and 3 bases from J, with 19 bases between. The CDR3 extends over 16 amino acids. Germline CDR1 SNHLY, CDR2 FYNNEI. CDR3 DNA: TGTGCCAGCAGTCAGTTACTAGGACGTAGCGAAGAGACCCAGTACTTC. It translates to CASSQLLGRSEETQYF.

The chain recombines TRBV7-2 with TRBJ2-7, with 8 positions matching TRBD1. J gave up 7 bases and V 5 bases, and 7 bases lay outside the gene matches. The length of the CDR3 is 13 residues. Germline CDR1 and CDR2: SGHTA and FQGNSA. The CDR3 sequence is CASSPDRGTEQYF. The CDR3 DNA is TGTGCCAGCAGCCCTGACAGGGGTACAGAGCAGTACTTC.

This chain uses TRBV4-3 with TRBJ1-4; 12 bases are a match to TRBD1. Looked up from germline, CDR1 is LGHNA and CDR2 is YSLEER. CDR3 length: 17 amino acids. With V trimmed by 4 bases and J by 7 bases, 10 bases remained unmatched. This CDR3 is CASSLSPGTGGGEKLFF. The CDR3 coding sequence is TGCGCCAGCAGCCTCAGTCCCGGGACAGGGGGCGGTGAAAAACTGTTTTTT.

This chain uses TRBV6-1 with TRBJ1-5, with TRBD1 as a possible D gene (5 bases). Germline CDR1 MNHNS, CDR2 SASEGT. The V gene lost 4 bases and the J gene lost 3 bases, with 10 bases spanning the gap. The CDR3 has 14 residues. The CDR3 protein is CASSAQGNNQPQHF. The CDR3 coding sequence is TGTGCCAGCAGTGCGCAGGGTAACAATCAGCCCCAGCATTTT.

The CDR3 loop reads CASRPKTGVLDEQYF. The CDR3 DNA is TGTGCCAGTAGACCCAAGACAGGGGTGTTGGACGAGCAGTACTTC. The chain carries TRBV19 and TRBJ2-7; 8 positions match TRBD1. The germline V gene encodes CDR1 LNHDA and CDR2 SQIVND (reference sequence). The CDR3 contains 15 residues. The ends lost 6 bases at V and 5 bases at J; junction bases unmatched: 12.

The genes are TRBV5-1 and TRBJ2-3, with a weak D call TRBD2 (5 bases). V was shortened by 2 bases and J by 1 base, with 14 bases between the two germline ends. Per the germline V gene, CDR1 is SGHRS and CDR2 is YFSETQ. The CDR3 consists of 16 residues. CDR3 nucleotides: TGCGCCAGCAGCTTCGGAGGCCCGCAAGGCACAGATACGCAGTATTTT. Its translation is CASSFGGPQGTDTQYF.

V is TRBV7-2 and J is TRBJ1-3; D remains ambiguous. The CDR3 consists of 13 residues. Germline lookup yields CDR1 SGHTA and CDR2 FQGNSA. Trimming took off 5 bases at V and 4 bases at J, with 9 bases between the two ends. The CDR3 nucleotides read TGTGCCAGCAGCCGACGGGAGGGAAACACCATATATTTT. It specifies CASSRREGNTIYF.

This clone was seen a few times. The chain employs TRBV19 and TRBJ2-1; TRBD2 agrees at 9 bases. V was pared by 9 bases and J by 4 bases, with 10 bases of the junction left unmatched. Germline V gene lookup returns CDR1 LNHDA and CDR2 SQIVND (reference sequence). This CDR3 comprises 15 residues. CDR3 coding DNA: TGTGCCAGCGGTACGCCTAGCGGGACTTACAATGAGCAGTTCTTC. This codes for CASGTPSGTYNEQFF. Drawing the rest from reference TRBV19 and TRBJ2-1, the complete variable domain is DGGITQSPKYLFRKEGQNVTLSCEQNLNHDAMYWYRQDPGQGLRLIYYSQIVNDFQKGDIAEGYSVSREKKESFPLTVTSAQKNPTAFYLCASGTPSGTYNEQFFGPGTRLTVL.

V and J are TRBV27 and TRBJ2-5; tentative D call: TRBD2 (6 bases). CDR1 is MNHEY, CDR2 SMNVEV, per germline (reference sequence). The CDR3 has 13 amino acids. The V end lost 6 bases, the J end lost 5 bases, and 13 bases lay between the germline ends. DNA for the CDR3: TGTGCCAGCAGAACCGGGGGTAGGGAGACCCAGTACTTC. This sequence encodes CASRTGGRETQYF.

The chain employs TRBV29-1 and TRBJ2-2; 13 bases fit TRBD2. After removal of 6 bases from V and 0 bases from J, the junction contained 7 bases not matched to a gene. Germline loops: CDR1 SQVTM, CDR2 ANQGSEA. This CDR3 comprises 17 residues. The CDR3 is CSVAGTSGKANTGELFF. The CDR3 bases are TGCAGCGTGGCAGGGACTAGCGGGAAGGCGAACACCGGGGAGCTGTTTTTT.

The chain has TRBV7-6 and TRBJ2-5, with 7 positions matching TRBD1. The V segment lost 3 bases and the J segment 2 bases; nucleotides outside the gene matches: 12. The CDR3 has 17 residues. In germline, CDR1 is SGHVS, CDR2 FNYEAQ. This CDR3 reads CASSFSIGGQPQETQYF. Written as DNA, the CDR3 is TGTGCCAGCAGCTTTAGCATAGGGGGACAGCCTCAAGAGACCCAGTACTTC.